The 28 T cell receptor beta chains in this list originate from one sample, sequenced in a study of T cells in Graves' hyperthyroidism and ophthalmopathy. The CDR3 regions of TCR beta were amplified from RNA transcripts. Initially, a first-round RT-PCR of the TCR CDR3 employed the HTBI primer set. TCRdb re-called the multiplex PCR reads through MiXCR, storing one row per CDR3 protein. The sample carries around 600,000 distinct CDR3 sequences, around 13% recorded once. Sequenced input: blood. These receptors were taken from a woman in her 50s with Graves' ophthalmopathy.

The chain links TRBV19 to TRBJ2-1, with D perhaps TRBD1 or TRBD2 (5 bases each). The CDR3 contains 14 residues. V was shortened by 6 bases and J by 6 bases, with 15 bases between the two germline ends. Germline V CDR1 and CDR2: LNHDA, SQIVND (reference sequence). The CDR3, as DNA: TGTGCCAGTAGGACAGCCACTAGTTTCAATGAGCAGTTCTTC. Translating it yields CASRTATSFNEQFF.

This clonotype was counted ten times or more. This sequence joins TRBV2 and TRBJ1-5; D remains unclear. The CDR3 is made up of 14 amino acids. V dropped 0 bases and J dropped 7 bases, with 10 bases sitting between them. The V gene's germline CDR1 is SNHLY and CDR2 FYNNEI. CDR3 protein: CASSEARMYQPQHF. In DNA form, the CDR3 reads TGTGCCAGCAGTGAAGCCCGGATGTACCAGCCCCAGCATTTT.

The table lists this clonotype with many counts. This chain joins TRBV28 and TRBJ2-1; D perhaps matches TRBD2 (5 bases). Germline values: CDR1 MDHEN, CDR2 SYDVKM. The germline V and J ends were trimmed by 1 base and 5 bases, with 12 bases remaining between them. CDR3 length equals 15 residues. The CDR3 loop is CASSLLVGGDNEQFF. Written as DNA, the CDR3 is TGTGCCAGCAGTTTATTGGTCGGAGGAGACAATGAGCAGTTCTTC.

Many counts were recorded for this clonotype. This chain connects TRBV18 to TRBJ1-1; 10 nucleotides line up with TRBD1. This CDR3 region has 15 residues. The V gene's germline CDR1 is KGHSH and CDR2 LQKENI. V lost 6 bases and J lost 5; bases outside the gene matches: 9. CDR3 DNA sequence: TGTGCCAGCTCTCTCAAGACAGGGGGCGGTACTGAAGCTTTCTTT. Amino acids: CASSLKTGGGTEAFF.

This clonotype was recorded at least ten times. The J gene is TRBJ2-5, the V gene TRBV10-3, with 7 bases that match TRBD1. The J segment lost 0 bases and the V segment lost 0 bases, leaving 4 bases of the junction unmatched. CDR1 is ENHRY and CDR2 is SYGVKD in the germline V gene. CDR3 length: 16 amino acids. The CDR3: CAISESDRVDQETQYF. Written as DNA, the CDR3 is TGTGCCATCAGTGAGTCAGACAGGGTGGACCAAGAGACCCAGTACTTC.

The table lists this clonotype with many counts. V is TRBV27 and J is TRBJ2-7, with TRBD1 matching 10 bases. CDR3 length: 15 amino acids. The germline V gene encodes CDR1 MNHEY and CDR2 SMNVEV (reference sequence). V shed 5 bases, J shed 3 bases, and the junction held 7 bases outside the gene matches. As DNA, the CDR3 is TGTGCCAGCAGTCCGACAGGGGGCCTGGTCTACGAGCAGTACTTC. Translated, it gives CASSPTGGLVYEQYF.

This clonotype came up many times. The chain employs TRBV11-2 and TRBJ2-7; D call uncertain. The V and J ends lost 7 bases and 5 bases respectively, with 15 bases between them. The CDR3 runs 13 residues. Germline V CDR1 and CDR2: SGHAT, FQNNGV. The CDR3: CASTLTPNHEQYF. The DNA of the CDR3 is TGTGCCAGCACCCTTACACCCAACCACGAGCAGTACTTC.

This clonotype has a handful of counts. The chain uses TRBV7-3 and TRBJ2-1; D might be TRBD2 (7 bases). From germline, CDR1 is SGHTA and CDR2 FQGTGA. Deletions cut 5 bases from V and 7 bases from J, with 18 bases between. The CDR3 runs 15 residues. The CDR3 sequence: CASSTGAGDWNEQFF. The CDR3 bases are TGTGCCAGCAGCACGGGGGCGGGAGACTGGAATGAGCAGTTCTTC.

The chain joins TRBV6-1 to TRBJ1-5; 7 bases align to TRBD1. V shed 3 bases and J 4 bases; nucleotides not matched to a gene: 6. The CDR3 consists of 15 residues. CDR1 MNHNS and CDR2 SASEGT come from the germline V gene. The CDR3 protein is CASSESSGGNQPQHF. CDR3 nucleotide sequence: TGTGCCAGCAGTGAGTCGTCAGGGGGAAATCAGCCCCAGCATTTT.

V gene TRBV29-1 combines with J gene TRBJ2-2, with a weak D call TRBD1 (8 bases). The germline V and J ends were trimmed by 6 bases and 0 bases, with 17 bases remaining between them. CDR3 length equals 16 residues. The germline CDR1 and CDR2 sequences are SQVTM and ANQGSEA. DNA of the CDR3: TGCAGCGTAGCCGACACAGGGGGGGCGAACACCGGGGAGCTGTTTTTT. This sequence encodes CSVADTGGANTGELFF.

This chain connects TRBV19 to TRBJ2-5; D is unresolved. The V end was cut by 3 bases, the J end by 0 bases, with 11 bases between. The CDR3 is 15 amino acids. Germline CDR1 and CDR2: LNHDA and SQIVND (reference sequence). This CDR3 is CASSIGFGYQETQYF. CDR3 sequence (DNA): TGTGCCAGTAGTATCGGGTTCGGTTACCAAGAGACCCAGTACTTC.

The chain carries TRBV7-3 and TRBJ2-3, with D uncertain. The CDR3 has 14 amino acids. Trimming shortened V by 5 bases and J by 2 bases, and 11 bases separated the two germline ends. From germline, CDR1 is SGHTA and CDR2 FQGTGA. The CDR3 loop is CASSERPPTDTQYF. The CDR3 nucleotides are TGTGCCAGCAGCGAAAGACCACCCACAGATACGCAGTATTTT.

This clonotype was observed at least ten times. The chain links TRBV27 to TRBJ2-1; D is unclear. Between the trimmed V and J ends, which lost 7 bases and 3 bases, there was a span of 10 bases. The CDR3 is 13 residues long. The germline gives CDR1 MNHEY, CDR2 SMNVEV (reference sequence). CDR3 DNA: TGTGCCAGCACTAGTAAGGGCTACAATGAGCAGTTCTTC. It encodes CASTSKGYNEQFF.

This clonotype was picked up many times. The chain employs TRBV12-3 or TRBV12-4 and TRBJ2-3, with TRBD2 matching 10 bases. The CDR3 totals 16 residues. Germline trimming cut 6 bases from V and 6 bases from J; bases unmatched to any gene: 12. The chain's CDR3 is CASSSGTSAFVDTQYF. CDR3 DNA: TGTGCCAGCAGCTCGGGGACTAGCGCCTTCGTCGATACGCAGTATTTT.

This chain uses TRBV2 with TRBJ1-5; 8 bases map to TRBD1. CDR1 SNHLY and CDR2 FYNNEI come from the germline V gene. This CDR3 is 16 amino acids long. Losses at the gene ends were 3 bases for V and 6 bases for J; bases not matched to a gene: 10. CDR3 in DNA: TGTGCCAGCAGTGATCTCGGCAGGGGGCCGGTTCAGCCCCAGCATTTT. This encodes CASSDLGRGPVQPQHF.

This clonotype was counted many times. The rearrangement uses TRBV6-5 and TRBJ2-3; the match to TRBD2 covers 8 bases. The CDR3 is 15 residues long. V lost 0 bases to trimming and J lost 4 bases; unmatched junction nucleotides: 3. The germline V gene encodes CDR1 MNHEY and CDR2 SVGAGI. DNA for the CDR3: TGTGCCAGCAGTTACTCATTCGGGAGGGCAGATACGCAGTATTTT. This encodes CASSYSFGRADTQYF.

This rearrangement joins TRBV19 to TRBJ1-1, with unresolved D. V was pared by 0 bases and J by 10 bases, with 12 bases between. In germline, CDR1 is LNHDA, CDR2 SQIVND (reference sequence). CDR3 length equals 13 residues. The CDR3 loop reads CASSIDGGSRAFF. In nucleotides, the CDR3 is TGTGCCAGTAGTATAGATGGTGGCAGTAGAGCTTTCTTT.

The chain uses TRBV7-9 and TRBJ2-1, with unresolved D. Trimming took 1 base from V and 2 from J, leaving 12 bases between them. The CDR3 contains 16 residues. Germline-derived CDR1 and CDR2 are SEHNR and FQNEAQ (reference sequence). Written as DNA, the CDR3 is TGTGCCAGCAGCTTAGACGTGACACCCGCCTACAATGAGCAGTTCTTC. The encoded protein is CASSLDVTPAYNEQFF.

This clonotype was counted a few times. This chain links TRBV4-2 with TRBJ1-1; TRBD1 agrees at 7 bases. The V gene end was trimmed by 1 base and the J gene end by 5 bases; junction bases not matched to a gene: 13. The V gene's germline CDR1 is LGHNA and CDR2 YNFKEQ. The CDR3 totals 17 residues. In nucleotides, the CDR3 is TGTGCCAGCAGCCAAGTTGAGAGGGGTAGGGGGCGGACTGAAGCTTTCTTT. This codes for CASSQVERGRGRTEAFF.

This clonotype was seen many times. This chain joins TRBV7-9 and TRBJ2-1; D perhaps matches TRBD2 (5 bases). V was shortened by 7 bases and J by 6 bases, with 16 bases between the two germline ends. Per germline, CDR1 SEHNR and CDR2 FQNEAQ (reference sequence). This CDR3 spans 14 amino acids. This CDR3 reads CASIRLSSPNEQFF. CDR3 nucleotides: TGTGCCAGCATCCGACTATCCTCCCCCAATGAGCAGTTCTTC. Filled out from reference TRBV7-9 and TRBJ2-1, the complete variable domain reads DTGVSQNPRHKITKRGQNVTFRCDPISEHNRLYWYRQTLGQGPEFLTYFQNEAQLEKSRLLSDRFSAERPKGSFSTLEIQRTEQGDSAMYLCASIRLSSPNEQFFGPGTRLTVL.

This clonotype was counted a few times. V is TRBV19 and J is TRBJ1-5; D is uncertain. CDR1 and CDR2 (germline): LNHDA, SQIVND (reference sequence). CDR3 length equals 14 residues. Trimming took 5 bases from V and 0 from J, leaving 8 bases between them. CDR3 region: CASSPSASNQPQHF. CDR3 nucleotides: TGTGCCAGTAGTCCGTCAGCTAGCAATCAGCCCCAGCATTTT.

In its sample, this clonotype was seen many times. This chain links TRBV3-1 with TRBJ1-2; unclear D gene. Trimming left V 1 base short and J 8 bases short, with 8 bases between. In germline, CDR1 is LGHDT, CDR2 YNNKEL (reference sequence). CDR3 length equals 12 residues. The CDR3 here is CASSQGSVGYTF. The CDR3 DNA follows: TGTGCCAGCAGCCAAGGTTCGGTGGGCTACACCTTC.

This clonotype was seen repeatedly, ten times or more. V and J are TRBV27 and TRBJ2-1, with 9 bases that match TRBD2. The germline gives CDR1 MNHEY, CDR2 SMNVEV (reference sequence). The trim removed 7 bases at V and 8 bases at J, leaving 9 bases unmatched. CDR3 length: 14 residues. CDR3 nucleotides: TGTGCCAGCAAGAGGGGACTAGCTATCGATGAGCAGTTCTTC. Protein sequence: CASKRGLAIDEQFF.

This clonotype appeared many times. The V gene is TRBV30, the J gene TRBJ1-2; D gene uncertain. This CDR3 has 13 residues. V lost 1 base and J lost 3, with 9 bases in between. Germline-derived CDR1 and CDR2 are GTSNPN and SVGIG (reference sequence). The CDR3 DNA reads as TGTGCCTGGAGTGGAGCAGGCTACTATGGCTACACCTTC. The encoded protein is CAWSGAGYYGYTF.

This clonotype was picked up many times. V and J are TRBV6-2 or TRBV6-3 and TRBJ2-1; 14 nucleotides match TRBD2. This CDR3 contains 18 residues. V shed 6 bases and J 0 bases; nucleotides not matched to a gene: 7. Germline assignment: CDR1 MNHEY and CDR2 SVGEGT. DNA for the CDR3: TGTGCCAGCAGCGGACTAGCGGGAGGCCCAAGCTCCTACAATGAGCAGTTCTTC. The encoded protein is CASSGLAGGPSSYNEQFF.

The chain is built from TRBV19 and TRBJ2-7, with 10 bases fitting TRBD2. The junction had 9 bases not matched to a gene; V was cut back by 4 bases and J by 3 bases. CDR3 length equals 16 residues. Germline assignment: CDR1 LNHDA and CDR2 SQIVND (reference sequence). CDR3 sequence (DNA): TGTGCCAGTAGTACCTCCGCTAGCGGGAGCAGCTACGAGCAGTACTTC. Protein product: CASSTSASGSSYEQYF.

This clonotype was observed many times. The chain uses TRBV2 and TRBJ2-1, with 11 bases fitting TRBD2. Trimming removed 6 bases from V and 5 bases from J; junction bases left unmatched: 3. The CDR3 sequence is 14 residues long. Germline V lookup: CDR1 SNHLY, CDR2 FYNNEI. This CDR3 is CASRTGLADNEQFF. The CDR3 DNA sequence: TGTGCCAGCAGAACGGGACTAGCGGACAATGAGCAGTTCTTC.

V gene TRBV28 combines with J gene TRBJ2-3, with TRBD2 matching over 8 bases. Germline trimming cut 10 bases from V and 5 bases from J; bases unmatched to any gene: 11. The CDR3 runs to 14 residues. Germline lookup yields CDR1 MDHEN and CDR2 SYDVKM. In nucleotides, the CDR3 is TGTGCCACCCGGGGAGCGGGAGCGAAAGATACGCAGTATTTT. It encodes CATRGAGAKDTQYF.